Below are 9 T cell receptor beta chains sequenced from a single sample in a study of OX40 agonist ivuxolimab in advanced cancers. Sequencing used immunoSEQ multiplex PCR; TCRdb keeps in-frame clones, though not all of them. The table has around 38,000 clones, approximately 86% seen once. Source: CD4+ or CD8+ T cells sorted from blood, taken in a trial of the OX40 agonist ivuxolimab. These receptors were collected from an adult with an advanced solid tumor such as melanoma, head and neck, liver or kidney cancer.

This clone was seen more than once but under ten times. The gene calls are TRBV4-1 and TRBJ2-7, with no clear D. Trimming pared 4 bases from V and 0 bases from J, leaving 10 bases between. Germline CDR1 reads MGHRA; CDR2 reads YSYEKL. The CDR3 sequence is 14 residues long. CDR3 sequence: CASSPGALSYEQYF. The CDR3 DNA follows: TGCGCCAGCAGCCCAGGCGCACTCTCCTACGAGCAGTACTTC.

The chain combines TRBV19 with TRBJ2-2; 8 bases fit TRBD1. V gave up 7 bases and J gave up 6 bases; unmatched junction bases: 7. This CDR3 comprises 14 residues. From germline, CDR1 is LNHDA and CDR2 SQIVND (reference sequence). The CDR3 DNA reads TGTGCCAGTACACCGACAGGGGCGGCCGGGGAGCTGTTTTTT. This sequence encodes CASTPTGAAGELFF.

The chain uses TRBV5-4 and TRBJ2-7, with 7 nucleotides matching TRBD2. V trimming: 3 bases; J trimming: 5 bases; junction bases outside the gene matches: 2. CDR3 size: 12 residues. Per the germline V gene, CDR1 is SGHNT and CDR2 is YYREEE (reference sequence). CDR3 DNA sequence: TGTGCCAGCAGCTGGGGGGGAAACGAGCAGTACTTC. Amino acid sequence: CASSWGGNEQYF.

The chain joins TRBV5-4 to TRBJ2-1; TRBD2 aligns across 11 bases. This CDR3 has 15 amino acids. CDR1 is SGHNT, CDR2 YYREEE, per germline (reference sequence). The V segment lost 2 bases and the J segment 7 bases; nucleotides outside the gene matches: 5. Written as DNA, the CDR3 is TGTGCCAGCAGCTTTGGACTAGCGGGTCGAAATGAGCAGTTCTTC. This gives the protein CASSFGLAGRNEQFF.

J is TRBJ1-2 and V is TRBV15; unclear D gene. Germline-derived CDR1 and CDR2 are LNHNV and YYDKDF (reference sequence). Trimming shortened V by 2 bases and J by 5 bases, and 18 bases separated the two germline ends. The CDR3 totals 16 residues. The CDR3: CATSRSGAGPRYGYTF. The CDR3, as DNA: TGTGCCACCAGCAGAAGCGGAGCCGGGCCGAGGTATGGCTACACCTTC.

The rearrangement uses TRBV29-1 and TRBJ2-2, with TRBD1 identical over 10 bases. Looked up from germline, CDR1 is SQVTM and CDR2 is ANQGSEA. Trimming cost V 7 bases and J 5 bases; bases outside gene matches: 7. The CDR3 loop spans 14 amino acids. The CDR3 sequence: CSARGTGETGELFF. CDR3 DNA: TGCAGCGCTCGCGGGACAGGGGAAACCGGGGAGCTGTTTTTT.

The chain uses TRBV7-6 and TRBJ2-7; D gene ambiguous. CDR1 is SGHVS, CDR2 FNYEAQ, per germline. The CDR3 length is 13 residues. V shed 1 base and J shed 4 bases, with 8 bases lying between them. The DNA for the CDR3 is TGTGCCAGCAGCTTAGAAGTCGGGTACGAGCAGTACTTC. Its protein is CASSLEVGYEQYF.

This chain links TRBV27 with TRBJ2-1; 7 bases are a match to TRBD2. The CDR3 is made up of 11 amino acids. Germline CDR1 MNHEY, CDR2 SMNVEV (reference sequence). V lost 8 bases to trimming and J lost 8 bases; unmatched junction nucleotides: 3. CDR3 amino acids: CASGRGYEQFF. CDR3 DNA sequence: TGTGCCAGCGGGAGGGGTTATGAGCAGTTCTTC.

The rearrangement joins TRBV2 to TRBJ1-5; 9 bases agree with TRBD1. The CDR3 has 15 amino acids. The ends lost 8 bases at V and 0 bases at J; junction bases unmatched: 5. CDR1 and CDR2 from the germline V gene are SNHLY and FYNNEI. The CDR3 sequence is CASDRGEVSNQPQHF. The CDR3 region has the DNA TGTGCCAGCGACAGGGGGGAAGTTAGCAATCAGCCCCAGCATTTT.